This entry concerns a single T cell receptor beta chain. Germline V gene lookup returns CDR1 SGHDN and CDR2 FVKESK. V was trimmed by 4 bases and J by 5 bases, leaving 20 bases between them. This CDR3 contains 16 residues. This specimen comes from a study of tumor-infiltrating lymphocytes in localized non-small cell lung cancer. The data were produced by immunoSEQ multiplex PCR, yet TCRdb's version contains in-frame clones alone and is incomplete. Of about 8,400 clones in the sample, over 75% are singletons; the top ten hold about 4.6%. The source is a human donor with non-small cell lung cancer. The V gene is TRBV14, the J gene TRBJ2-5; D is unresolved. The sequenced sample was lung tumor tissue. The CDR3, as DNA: TGTGCCAGCAGCCCTCTCGAAGAGGCGCTAGGGGAGACCCAGTACTTC. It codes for CASSPLEEALGETQYF.